The next 16 T cell receptor beta chains were all read from a single sample in a study of T cell repertoires in cytomegalovirus infection. TCRdb independently ran MiXCR on the reads; one entry per CDR3 protein. The data hold hundreds of thousands of distinct CDR3 sequences, with roughly a third observed a single time. These receptors have no identified antigens. Sequencing used cultured PBMCs, obtained from culture after CMV antigen stimulation. The source of these receptors is a human donor in good health (CMV status not recorded). Some clones in this sample may be carry-over from other donors' samples.

The rearrangement uses TRBV7-8 and TRBJ1-4; D gene unclear. CDR3 length: 15 residues. The germline gives CDR1 SGHVS, CDR2 FQNEAQ. The V and J ends lost 3 bases and 4 bases respectively, with 12 bases between them. Here the CDR3 reads CASSFSRQNNEKLFF. In nucleotides, the CDR3 is TGTGCCAGCAGCTTTTCGCGCCAGAATAATGAAAAACTGTTTTTT.

The chain joins TRBV12-3 or TRBV12-4 to TRBJ2-1; TRBD2 agrees at 9 bases. The CDR3 is 17 residues long. V shed 5 bases and J 4 bases; nucleotides not matched to a gene: 12. The DNA for the CDR3 is TGTGCCAGCAGTGCTTTTAAGACTAGCGGAAAGTACAATGAGCAGTTCTTC. Translated, it gives CASSAFKTSGKYNEQFF.

This clonotype came up a few times. The chain combines TRBV7-3 with TRBJ2-5, with 8 bases identical to TRBD2. The germline CDR1 and CDR2 sequences are SGHTA and FQGTGA. J lost 3 bases, V lost 5 bases, and 11 bases had no gene match. The CDR3 length is 16 residues. The CDR3 is CASSLIGRGGEETQYF. As DNA, the CDR3 is TGTGCCAGCAGCCTTATCGGGAGGGGCGGGGAAGAGACCCAGTACTTC.

The chain is built from TRBV4-1 and TRBJ2-2; D remains ambiguous. The CDR3 is 17 residues long. V was clipped by 1 base and J by 0 bases, with 12 bases between them. From germline, CDR1 is MGHRA and CDR2 YSYEKL. The CDR3 DNA sequence: TGCGCCAGCAGCCAAGCTTTTCTGGCGGCGAACACCGGGGAGCTGTTTTTT. Its translation: CASSQAFLAANTGELFF.

The chain employs TRBV5-6 and TRBJ1-5; D gene ambiguous. CDR3 length: 14 amino acids. Germline lookup yields CDR1 SGHDT and CDR2 YYEEEE. V gave up 0 bases and J gave up 4 bases, with 8 bases separating them. The CDR3 DNA follows: TGTGCCAGCAGCTTGGCCTGGGCGAATCAGCCCCAGCATTTT. Amino acids: CASSLAWANQPQHF.

This clonotype came up a few times. V is TRBV29-1 and J is TRBJ2-5; no clear D. Trimming took off 0 bases at V and 5 bases at J, with 4 bases between the two ends. The CDR3 is 11 residues long. Germline V gives CDR1 SQVTM, CDR2 ANQGSEA. The CDR3 coding sequence is TGCAGCGTTGAAGATGGGGAGACCCAGTACTTC. Protein product: CSVEDGETQYF.

This CDR3 reads CASSFLGGRETQYF. The DNA for the CDR3 is TGTGCCAGCAGCTTTCTCGGGGGCAGGGAGACCCAGTACTTC. The chain links TRBV7-2 to TRBJ2-5; either TRBD1 or TRBD2 may fit D (6 bases each). The V gene lost 3 bases and the J gene lost 5 bases, with 13 bases spanning the gap. The V gene's germline CDR1 is SGHTA and CDR2 FQGNSA. The CDR3 has 14 residues.

A few counts support this clonotype. The rearrangement joins TRBV7-2 to TRBJ1-1, with unresolved D. Germline V lookup: CDR1 SGHTA, CDR2 FQGNSA. The CDR3 covers 15 residues. Trimming stripped 1 base from V and 5 bases from J, with 14 bases between. CDR3 amino acids: CASSLVPAAGTEAFF. Written as DNA, the CDR3 is TGTGCCAGCAGCTTAGTTCCGGCCGCCGGGACTGAAGCTTTCTTT.

Only a few counts were recorded for this clonotype. This chain links TRBV7-9 with TRBJ2-1; 14 bases map to TRBD2. The CDR3 consists of 15 residues. The V gene's germline CDR1 is SEHNR and CDR2 FQNEAQ (reference sequence). V lost 5 bases and J lost 10; bases outside the gene matches: 7. This CDR3 is CASSPRTSGRSEQFF. The CDR3 nucleotides are TGTGCCAGCAGCCCTCGGACTAGCGGGAGGTCAGAGCAGTTCTTC.

Concerning this clonotype itself: A junction end diverges from the germline sequence, so it may reflect a read error. This chain joins TRBV7-9 and TRBJ2-3; D is ambiguous. This CDR3 contains 16 residues. Germline CDR1 reads SEHNR; CDR2 reads FQNEAQ (reference sequence). In DNA form, the CDR3 reads TGTGCCAGCAGCTTAGCCCCCCCCAGCGTCCCTACTGATGGGGATTTT. It codes for CASSLAPPSVPTDGDF.

The chain has TRBV6-2 or TRBV6-3 and TRBJ1-2; no definite D call. The V gene's germline CDR1 is MNHEY and CDR2 SVGEGT. The V end lost 5 bases, the J end lost 0 bases, and 16 bases lay between the germline ends. CDR3 size: 16 residues. CDR3 coding DNA: TGTGCCAGCAGTCCCCTCGGCCCTACAACTAACTATGGCTACACCTTC. This sequence encodes CASSPLGPTTNYGYTF.

This clonotype has a count of ten or more. This chain connects TRBV7-2 to TRBJ1-2, with 9 positions matching TRBD1. This CDR3 is built from 14 residues. J lost 8 bases, V lost 5 bases, and 9 bases had no gene match. Looked up from germline, CDR1 is SGHTA and CDR2 is FQGNSA. The CDR3 DNA reads as TGTGCCAGCAGCATTACACAGGGGGCCTTGGGCTACACCTTC. It yields the protein CASSITQGALGYTF.

This clonotype turned up a few times. V gene TRBV19 combines with J gene TRBJ1-2; perhaps TRBD1 as D (6 bases). Trimming removed 3 bases at V and 4 bases at J, with 18 bases between. Germline V gives CDR1 LNHDA, CDR2 SQIVND (reference sequence). The length of the CDR3 is 16 residues. The CDR3 reads CASSIVQGSSSYGYTF. CDR3 bases: TGTGCCAGTAGTATCGTTCAGGGGAGTAGTAGCTATGGCTACACCTTC.

This chain connects TRBV4-1 to TRBJ1-6, with 10 bases aligning to TRBD1. Germline CDR1 reads MGHRA; CDR2 reads YSYEKL. V lost 0 bases to trimming and J lost 9 bases; unmatched junction nucleotides: 5. This CDR3 has 16 amino acids. For the CDR3, the DNA is TGCGCCAGCAGCCAAGATGACAGGGGGCGAGGTTCACCCCTCCACTTT. Its protein product is CASSQDDRGRGSPLHF.

The rearrangement uses TRBV5-1 and TRBJ1-1; D is undetermined. V gave up 0 bases and J gave up 2 bases, with 8 bases separating them. The CDR3 contains 14 residues. Germline CDR1 is SGHRS and CDR2 is YFSETQ. CDR3 in DNA: TGCGCCAGCAGCTTGGATGCTGCTAACACTGAAGCTTTCTTT. Translated, it gives CASSLDAANTEAFF.

This clonotype was counted a few times. The chain employs TRBV7-2 and TRBJ1-2; D may be TRBD1 (6 bases). Trimming stripped 0 bases from V and 3 bases from J, with 11 bases between. This CDR3 comprises 15 residues. The germline gives CDR1 SGHTA, CDR2 FQGNSA. The CDR3 DNA reads as TGTGCCAGCAGCTTAGCCGGCACAGGGTACTATGGCTACACCTTC. This codes for CASSLAGTGYYGYTF. Full variable domain (missing parts from reference TRBV7-2 and TRBJ1-2): GAGVSQSPSNKVTEKGKDVELRCDPISGHTALYWYRQSLGQGLEFLIYFQGNSAPDKSGLPSDRFSAERTGGSVSTLTIQRTQQEDSAVYLCASSLAGTGYYGYTFGSGTRLTVV.